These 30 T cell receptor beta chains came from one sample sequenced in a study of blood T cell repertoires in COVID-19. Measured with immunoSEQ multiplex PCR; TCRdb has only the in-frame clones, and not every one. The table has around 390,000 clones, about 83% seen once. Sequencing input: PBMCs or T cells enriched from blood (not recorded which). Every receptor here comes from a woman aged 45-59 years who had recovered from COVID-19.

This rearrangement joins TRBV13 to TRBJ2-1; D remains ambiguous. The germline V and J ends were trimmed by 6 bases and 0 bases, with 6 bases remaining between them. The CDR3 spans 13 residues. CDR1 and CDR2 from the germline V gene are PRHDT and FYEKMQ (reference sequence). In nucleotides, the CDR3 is TGTGCCAGCAGTGATAGCTCCTACAATGAGCAGTTCTTC. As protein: CASSDSSYNEQFF.

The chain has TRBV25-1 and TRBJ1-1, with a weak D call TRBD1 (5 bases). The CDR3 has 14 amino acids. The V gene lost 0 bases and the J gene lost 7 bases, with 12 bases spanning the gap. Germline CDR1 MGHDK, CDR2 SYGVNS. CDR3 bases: TGTGCCAGCAGTGAATACGGGCAGGGCCGTGAAGCTTTCTTT. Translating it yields CASSEYGQGREAFF.

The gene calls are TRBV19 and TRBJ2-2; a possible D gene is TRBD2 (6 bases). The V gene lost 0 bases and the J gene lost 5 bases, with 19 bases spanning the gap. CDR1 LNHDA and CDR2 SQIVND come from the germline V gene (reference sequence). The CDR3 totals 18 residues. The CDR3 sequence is CASSIETSGTVATGELFF. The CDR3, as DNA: TGTGCCAGTAGTATAGAAACATCTGGGACTGTAGCTACCGGGGAGCTGTTTTTT.

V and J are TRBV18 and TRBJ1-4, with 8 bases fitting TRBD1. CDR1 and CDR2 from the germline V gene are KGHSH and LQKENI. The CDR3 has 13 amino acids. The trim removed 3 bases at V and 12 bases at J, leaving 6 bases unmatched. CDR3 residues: CASSPDRVGQLFF. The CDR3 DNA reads TGTGCCAGCTCACCGGACAGGGTCGGACAACTGTTTTTT. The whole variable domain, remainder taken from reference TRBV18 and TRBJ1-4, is NAGVMQNPRHLVRRRGQEARLRCSPMKGHSHVYWYRQLPEEGLKFMVYLQKENIIDESGMPKERFSAEFPKEGPSILRIQQVVRGDSAAYFCASSPDRVGQLFFGSGTQLSVL.

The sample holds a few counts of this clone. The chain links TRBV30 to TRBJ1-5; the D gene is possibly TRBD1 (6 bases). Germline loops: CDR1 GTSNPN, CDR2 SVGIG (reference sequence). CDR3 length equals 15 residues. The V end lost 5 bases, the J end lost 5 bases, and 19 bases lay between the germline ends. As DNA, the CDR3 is TGTGCCTGGTCCCCCGTAGGGACAAGAGATCAGCCCCAGCATTTT. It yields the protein CAWSPVGTRDQPQHF.

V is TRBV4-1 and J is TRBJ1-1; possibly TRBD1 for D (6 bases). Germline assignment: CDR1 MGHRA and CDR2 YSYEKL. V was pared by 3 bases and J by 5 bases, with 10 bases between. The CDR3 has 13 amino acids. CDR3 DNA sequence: TGCGCCAGCAGCCACAGGGGTGGAACTGAAGCTTTCTTT. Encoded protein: CASSHRGGTEAFF.

CDR3 nucleotides: TGTGCCAGCAGCCGCGGGGCAGGGTTACCCTCCTACGAGCAGTACTTC. It specifies CASSRGAGLPSYEQYF. The chain employs TRBV28 and TRBJ2-7; TRBD2 might be the D (6 bases). Per the germline V gene, CDR1 is MDHEN and CDR2 is SYDVKM. V was pared by 6 bases and J by 0 bases, with 18 bases between. This CDR3 spans 16 amino acids. Supplemented by reference TRBV28 and TRBJ2-7, the full variable domain reads DVKVTQSSRYLVKRTGEKVFLECVQDMDHENMFWYRQDPGLGLRLIYFSYDVKMKEKGDIPEGYSVSREKKERFSLILESASTNQTSMYLCASSRGAGLPSYEQYFGPGTRLTVT.

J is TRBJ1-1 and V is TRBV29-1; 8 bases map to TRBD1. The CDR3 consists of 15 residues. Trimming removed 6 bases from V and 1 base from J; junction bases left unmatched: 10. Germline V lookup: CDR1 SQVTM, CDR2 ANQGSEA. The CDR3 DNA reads TGCAGCGTCCAGGGGGCAGGGGGCTCGAACACTGAAGCTTTCTTT. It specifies CSVQGAGGSNTEAFF.

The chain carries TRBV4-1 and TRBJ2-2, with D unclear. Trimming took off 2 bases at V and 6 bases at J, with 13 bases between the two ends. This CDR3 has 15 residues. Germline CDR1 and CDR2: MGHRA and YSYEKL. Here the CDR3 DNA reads TGCGCCAGCAGCCAATTAGCTAACCAAGCCGGGGAGCTGTTTTTT. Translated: CASSQLANQAGELFF.

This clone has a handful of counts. The CDR3 nucleotides read TGTGCCAGCAGCAGGCGGGGGGATCGGAACACCGGGGAGCTGTTTTTT. It encodes CASSRRGDRNTGELFF. J is TRBJ2-2 and V is TRBV9; TRBD2 agrees at 8 bases. J was trimmed by 1 base and V by 4 bases; bases with no gene match: 6. CDR3 length: 16 residues. The V gene's germline CDR1 is SGDLS and CDR2 YYNGEE.

The CDR3 DNA follows: TGTGCCAGCCGGGACAGACTCTACGAGCAGTACTTC. Translation gives CASRDRLYEQYF. This chain uses TRBV2 with TRBJ2-7, with 7 bases aligning to TRBD1. V lost 8 bases to trimming and J lost 3 bases; unmatched junction nucleotides: 4. The length of the CDR3 is 12 residues. Germline V gene sequence: CDR1 SNHLY, CDR2 FYNNEI.

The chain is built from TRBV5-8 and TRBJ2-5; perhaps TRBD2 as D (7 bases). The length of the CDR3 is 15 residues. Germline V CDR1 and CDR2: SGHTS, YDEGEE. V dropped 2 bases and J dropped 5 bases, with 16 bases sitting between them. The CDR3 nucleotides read TGTGCCAGCAGCTTTCAGAGCAGGGGAGGGGAGACCCAGTACTTC. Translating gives CASSFQSRGGETQYF.

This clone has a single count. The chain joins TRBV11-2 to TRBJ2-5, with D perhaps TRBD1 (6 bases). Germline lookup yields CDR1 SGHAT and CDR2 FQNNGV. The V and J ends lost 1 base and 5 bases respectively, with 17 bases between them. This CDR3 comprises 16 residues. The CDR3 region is CASSLVQGTTRETQYF. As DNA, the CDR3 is TGTGCCAGCAGCTTAGTTCAGGGGACCACTCGCGAGACCCAGTACTTC.

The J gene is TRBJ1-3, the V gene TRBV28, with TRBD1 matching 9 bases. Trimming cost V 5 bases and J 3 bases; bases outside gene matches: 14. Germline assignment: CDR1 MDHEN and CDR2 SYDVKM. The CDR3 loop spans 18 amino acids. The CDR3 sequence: CASSTHRSGTGFGNTIYF. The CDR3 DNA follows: TGTGCCAGCAGTACGCATAGGTCCGGGACAGGGTTTGGAAACACCATATATTTT.

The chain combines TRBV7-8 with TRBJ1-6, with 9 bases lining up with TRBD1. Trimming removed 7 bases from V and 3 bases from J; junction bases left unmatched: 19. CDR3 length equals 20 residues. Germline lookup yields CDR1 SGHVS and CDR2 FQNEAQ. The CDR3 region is CASNSTPGQGPYVYNSPLHF. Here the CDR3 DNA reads TGTGCCAGCAACTCGACGCCGGGACAGGGCCCATACGTCTATAATTCACCCCTCCACTTT. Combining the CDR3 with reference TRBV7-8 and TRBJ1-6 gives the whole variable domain GAGVSQSPRYKVAKRGQDVALRCDPISGHVSLFWYQQALGQGPEFLTYFQNEAQLDKSGLPSDRFFAERPEGSVSTLKIQRTQQEDSAVYLCASNSTPGQGPYVYNSPLHFGNGTRLTVT.

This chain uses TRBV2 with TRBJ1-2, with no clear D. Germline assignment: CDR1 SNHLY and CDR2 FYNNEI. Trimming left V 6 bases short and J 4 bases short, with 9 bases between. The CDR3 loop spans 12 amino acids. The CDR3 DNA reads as TGTGCCAGCAGCAACAGTGGCTATGGCTACACCTTC. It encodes CASSNSGYGYTF.

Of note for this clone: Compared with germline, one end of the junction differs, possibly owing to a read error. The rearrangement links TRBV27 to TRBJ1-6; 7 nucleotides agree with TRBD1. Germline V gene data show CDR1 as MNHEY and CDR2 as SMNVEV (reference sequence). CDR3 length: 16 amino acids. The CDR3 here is CASSLSATGYNSPLHF. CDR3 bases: TGTGCCAGCAGTTTATCTGCGACAGGGTATAACTCACCCCTCCACTTT.

In nucleotides, the CDR3 is TGTGCCAGTAGGAATTTCGACAGGGCGGGTGAGCAGTTCTTC. The encoded protein is CASRNFDRAGEQFF. The chain carries TRBV19 and TRBJ2-1; 7 positions match TRBD1. In germline, CDR1 is LNHDA, CDR2 SQIVND (reference sequence). With V trimmed by 6 bases and J by 9 bases, 11 bases remained unmatched. This CDR3 has 14 amino acids.

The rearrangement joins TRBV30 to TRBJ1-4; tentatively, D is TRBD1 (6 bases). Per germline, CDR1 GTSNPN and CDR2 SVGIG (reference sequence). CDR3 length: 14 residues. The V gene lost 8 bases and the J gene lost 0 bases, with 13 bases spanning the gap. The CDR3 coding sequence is TGTGCCACTGCCAGGGGAACAACTAATGAAAAACTGTTTTTT. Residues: CATARGTTNEKLFF.

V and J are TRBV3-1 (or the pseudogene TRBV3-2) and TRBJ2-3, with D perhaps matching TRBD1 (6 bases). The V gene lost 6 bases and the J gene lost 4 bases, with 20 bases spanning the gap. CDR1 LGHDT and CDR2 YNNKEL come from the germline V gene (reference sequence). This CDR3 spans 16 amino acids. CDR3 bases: TGTGCCAGCAGGCCGGCAGGGGTTCACAGGGCAGATACGCAGTATTTT. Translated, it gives CASRPAGVHRADTQYF.

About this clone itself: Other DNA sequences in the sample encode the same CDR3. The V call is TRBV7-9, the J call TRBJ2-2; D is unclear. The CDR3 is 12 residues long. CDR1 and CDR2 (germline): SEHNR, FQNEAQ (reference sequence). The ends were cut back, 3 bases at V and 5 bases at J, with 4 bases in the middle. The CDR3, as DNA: TGTGCCAGCAGCTTTTCTACCGGGGAGCTGTTTTTT. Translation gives CASSFSTGELFF.

CDR3 nucleotide sequence: TGTGCCAGCCCCCCCCCGAGGACTGATGTAGAGACCCAGTACTTC. Amino acid sequence: CASPPPRTDVETQYF. The V gene is TRBV21-1, the J gene TRBJ2-5; the table's TRBD2 call for D was not verified on the DNA. TRBV21-1 is a listed pseudogene. There are 15 residues in the CDR3.

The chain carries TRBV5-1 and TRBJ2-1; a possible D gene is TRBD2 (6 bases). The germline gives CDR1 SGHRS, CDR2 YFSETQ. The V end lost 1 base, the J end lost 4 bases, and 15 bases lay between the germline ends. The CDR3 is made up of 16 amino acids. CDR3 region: CASSLFLTGDYNEQFF. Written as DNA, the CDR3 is TGCGCCAGCAGCTTGTTTTTAACGGGGGATTACAATGAGCAGTTCTTC.

CDR3 coding DNA: TGTGCCAGCAGCTTAGGGTCAGGAGGCAGGAATGAGCAGTTCTTC. Its protein is CASSLGSGGRNEQFF. This chain links TRBV7-6 with TRBJ2-1; D is perhaps TRBD2 (5 bases). The CDR3 contains 15 residues. The V and J ends lost 1 base and 7 bases respectively, with 14 bases between them. CDR1 and CDR2 from the germline V gene are SGHVS and FNYEAQ.

Written as DNA, the CDR3 is TGTGCCAGCAGTTCCCCCGGGACAGAGCCGACTAACTATGGCTACACCTTC. Its protein is CASSSPGTEPTNYGYTF. The rearrangement uses TRBV28 and TRBJ1-2; TRBD1 agrees at 7 bases. CDR3 length: 17 residues. Per germline, CDR1 MDHEN and CDR2 SYDVKM. V lost 4 bases to trimming and J lost 0 bases; unmatched junction nucleotides: 11.

The CDR3: CASSFRSGTGGYEQYF. As DNA, the CDR3 is TGTGCCAGCAGTTTCCGCTCCGGGACAGGGGGCTACGAGCAGTACTTC. This chain joins TRBV28 and TRBJ2-7, with TRBD1 matching 11 bases. Germline values: CDR1 MDHEN, CDR2 SYDVKM. With V trimmed by 3 bases and J by 3 bases, 7 bases remained unmatched. The CDR3 runs 16 residues.

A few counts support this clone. CDR3 in DNA: TGCGCCAGCAGCGGGGACCGACAGGGCCCTGAAGCTTTCTTT. Its protein product is CASSGDRQGPEAFF. V usage is TRBV5-1 and J usage is TRBJ1-1; 7 bases align to TRBD1. The CDR3 length is 14 residues. V lost 4 bases and J lost 6; bases outside the gene matches: 9. Germline CDR1 reads SGHRS; CDR2 reads YFSETQ.

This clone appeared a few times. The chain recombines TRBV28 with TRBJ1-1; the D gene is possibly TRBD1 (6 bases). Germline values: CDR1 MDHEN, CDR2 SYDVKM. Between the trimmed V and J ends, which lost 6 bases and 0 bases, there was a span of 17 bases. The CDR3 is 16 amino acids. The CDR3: CASSLTAGTMNTEAFF. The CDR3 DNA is TGTGCCAGCAGCCTGACTGCCGGGACAATGAACACTGAAGCTTTCTTT. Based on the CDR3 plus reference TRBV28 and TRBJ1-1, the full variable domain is DVKVTQSSRYLVKRTGEKVFLECVQDMDHENMFWYRQDPGLGLRLIYFSYDVKMKEKGDIPEGYSVSREKKERFSLILESASTNQTSMYLCASSLTAGTMNTEAFFGQGTRLTVV.

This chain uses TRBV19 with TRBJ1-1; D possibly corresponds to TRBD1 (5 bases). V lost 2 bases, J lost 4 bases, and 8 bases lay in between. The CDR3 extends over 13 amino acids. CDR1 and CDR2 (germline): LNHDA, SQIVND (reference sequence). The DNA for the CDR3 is TGTGCCAGTAGTATAAAGGGGTTCACTGAAGCTTTCTTT. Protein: CASSIKGFTEAFF.

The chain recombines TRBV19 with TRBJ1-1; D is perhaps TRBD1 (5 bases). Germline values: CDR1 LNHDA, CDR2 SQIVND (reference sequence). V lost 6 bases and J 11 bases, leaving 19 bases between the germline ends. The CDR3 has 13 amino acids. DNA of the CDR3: TGTGCCAGTAGCACCGTTTCTGGACAAGTGGCTTTCTTT. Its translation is CASSTVSGQVAFF.